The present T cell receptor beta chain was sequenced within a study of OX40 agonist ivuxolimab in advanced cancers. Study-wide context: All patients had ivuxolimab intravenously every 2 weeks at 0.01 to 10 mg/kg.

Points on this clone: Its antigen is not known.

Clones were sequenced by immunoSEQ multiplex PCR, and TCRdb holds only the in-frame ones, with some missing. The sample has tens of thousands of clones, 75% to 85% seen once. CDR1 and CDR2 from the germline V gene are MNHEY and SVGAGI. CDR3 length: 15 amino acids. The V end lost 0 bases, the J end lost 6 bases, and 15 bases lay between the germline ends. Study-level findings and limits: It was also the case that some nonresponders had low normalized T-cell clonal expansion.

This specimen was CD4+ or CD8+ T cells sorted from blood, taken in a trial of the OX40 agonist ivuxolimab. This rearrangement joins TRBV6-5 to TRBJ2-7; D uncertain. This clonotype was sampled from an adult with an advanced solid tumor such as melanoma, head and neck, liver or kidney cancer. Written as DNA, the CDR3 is TGTGCCAGCAGTTACTCGAGTCCCGGTGGATCCGAGCAGTACTTC. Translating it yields CASSYSSPGGSEQYF.